The clone carrying this TCR beta chain was detected once. The entry originates in a study of blood T cell repertoires in COVID-19. At the level of the study: COVID-19 samples collected from the United States, Italy and Spain covered acute and convalescent phases. Sample material is recorded as cDNA or gDNA derived from T cells, B-cell-depleted T cells, or PBMCs.

Trimming removed 2 bases at V and 1 base at J, with 7 bases between. CDR3 length equals 14 residues. CDR1 SGHNT and CDR2 YYREEE come from the germline V gene (reference sequence). In the study's own analysis: Reference gene primer amplification yielded estimated nucleated cell counts. Clones were read by immunoSEQ multiplex PCR, and TCRdb kept only the in-frame ones, dropping some. That table gives V, J and clone size, and the DNA gave D and trimming. The sample carries tens of thousands of clones, approximately 78% recorded once. The sequencing sample was made of peripheral blood. The receptor's source is a human donor in a cohort sampled during active COVID-19. V gene TRBV5-4 combines with J gene TRBJ2-1; no reliable D call. The CDR3 reads CASSFGDSYNEQFF. The CDR3 region has the DNA TGTGCCAGCAGCTTCGGTGATTCCTACAATGAGCAGTTCTTC.